The 18 T cell receptor beta chains below were found in one sample sequenced in a study of cytotoxic CD8 clonotypes in ibrutinib-treated CLL. Sequenced by immunoSEQ multiplex PCR; TCRdb stores in-frame clones only, minus some. The data hold approximately 45,000 clones, with approximately 69% observed a single time. The sample consisted of PBMCs, taken after 12 months of ibrutinib treatment. The receptors come from a human donor with chronic lymphocytic leukemia.

This clone turned up a few times. V is TRBV5-4 and J is TRBJ1-4; 8 bases are a match to TRBD1. This CDR3 has 15 residues. Germline V lookup: CDR1 SGHNT, CDR2 YYREEE (reference sequence). The V segment lost 3 bases and the J segment 5 bases; nucleotides outside the gene matches: 6. The CDR3 DNA sequence: TGTGCCAGCAGCTCGAGGACAGGGCAAAATGAAAAACTGTTTTTT. It yields the protein CASSSRTGQNEKLFF.

This clone was seen a handful of times. The gene calls are TRBV7-3 and TRBJ2-3; 9 bases are shared with TRBD2. Looked up from germline, CDR1 is SGHTA and CDR2 is FQGTGA. V lost 5 bases and J lost 6; bases outside the gene matches: 6. The CDR3 runs to 14 residues. The CDR3 loop reads CASSAAGGRDTQYF. The DNA for the CDR3 is TGTGCCAGCAGCGCAGCGGGGGGTCGGGATACGCAGTATTTT. Looking up the rest from reference TRBV7-3 and TRBJ2-3 gives the full variable domain: GAGVSQTPSNKVTEKGKYVELRCDPISGHTALYWYRQSLGQGPEFLIYFQGTGAADDSGLPNDRFFAVRPEGSVSTLKIQRTERGDSAVYLCASSAAGGRDTQYFGPGTRLTVL.

The chain employs TRBV28 and TRBJ1-1; D perhaps matches TRBD1 (5 bases). The CDR3 extends over 13 amino acids. V was pared by 5 bases and J by 4 bases, with 11 bases between. Germline assignment: CDR1 MDHEN and CDR2 SYDVKM. The CDR3 sequence: CASSRAGSTEAFF. The CDR3 nucleotides read TGTGCCAGCAGTCGGGCAGGGAGCACTGAAGCTTTCTTT.

This chain connects TRBV19 to TRBJ1-3, with unresolved D. CDR3 length: 13 residues. V dropped 7 bases and J dropped 5 bases, with 12 bases sitting between them. The germline CDR1 and CDR2 sequences are LNHDA and SQIVND (reference sequence). CDR3 loop: CASIETTRNTIYF. In nucleotides, the CDR3 is TGTGCCAGTATAGAGACGACAAGAAACACCATATATTTT. Full variable domain (rest looked up from reference TRBV19 and TRBJ1-3): DGGITQSPKYLFRKEGQNVTLSCEQNLNHDAMYWYRQDPGQGLRLIYYSQIVNDFQKGDIAEGYSVSREKKESFPLTVTSAQKNPTAFYLCASIETTRNTIYFGEGSWLTVV.

This sequence joins TRBV6-6 and TRBJ2-3; D unclear. Germline CDR1 and CDR2: MNHNY and SVGAGI (reference sequence). This CDR3 spans 16 amino acids. The germline V and J ends were trimmed by 2 bases and 2 bases, with 14 bases remaining between them. DNA for the CDR3: TGTGCCAGCAGTTACGCTGGGCGCCCCCCCACAGATACGCAGTATTTT. The encoded protein is CASSYAGRPPTDTQYF.

This clone was recorded once. The chain links TRBV19 to TRBJ1-6, with TRBD1 matching over 8 bases. J gave up 6 bases and V 5 bases, and 9 bases lay outside the gene matches. This CDR3 is built from 16 residues. Per the germline V gene, CDR1 is LNHDA and CDR2 is SQIVND (reference sequence). The CDR3 coding sequence is TGTGCCAGTAGTGCACCCGGGACAGGATCTAATTCACCCCTCCACTTT. The encoded protein is CASSAPGTGSNSPLHF.

This clone appeared once. The chain uses TRBV9 and TRBJ1-2; D may be TRBD1 (5 bases). Germline CDR1 SGDLS, CDR2 YYNGEE. The germline V and J ends were trimmed by 4 bases and 6 bases, with 19 bases remaining between them. This CDR3 region has 15 residues. CDR3 coding DNA: TGTGCCAGCAGCTCCGGGGGAGCTCTTGGGGATGGCTACACCTTC. Encoded protein: CASSSGGALGDGYTF.

V gene TRBV11-2 combines with J gene TRBJ1-6; 7 bases agree with TRBD1. Germline CDR1 SGHAT, CDR2 FQNNGV. The V and J ends lost 4 bases and 7 bases, in that order; junction bases with no gene match: 7. The CDR3 loop spans 15 amino acids. This CDR3 reads CASSYTGQQNSPLHF. CDR3 bases: TGTGCCAGCAGCTATACGGGACAGCAAAATTCACCCCTCCACTTT. Combining the CDR3 with reference TRBV11-2 and TRBJ1-6 gives the whole variable domain EAGVAQSPRYKIIEKRQSVAFWCNPISGHATLYWYQQILGQGPKLLIQFQNNGVVDDSQLPKDRFSAERLKGVDSTLKIQPAKLEDSAVYLCASSYTGQQNSPLHFGNGTRLTVT.

V and J are TRBV5-1 and TRBJ2-3; D gene uncertain. The V and J ends lost 4 bases and 2 bases respectively, with 5 bases between them. Germline V gene data show CDR1 as SGHRS and CDR2 as YFSETQ. This CDR3 is 12 amino acids long. CDR3 in amino acids: CASSPDTDTQYF. The CDR3 nucleotides read TGCGCCAGCAGCCCGGACACAGATACGCAGTATTTT. The full variable domain, its missing parts supplied by reference TRBV5-1 and TRBJ2-3, is KAGVTQTPRYLIKTRGQQVTLSCSPISGHRSVSWYQQTPGQGLQFLFEYFSETQRNKGNFPGRFSGRQFSNSRSEMNVSTLELGDSALYLCASSPDTDTQYFGPGTRLTVL.

V is TRBV7-9 and J is TRBJ2-2, with TRBD2 matching over 10 bases. The CDR3 contains 14 residues. The V and J ends lost 5 bases and 7 bases, in that order; junction bases with no gene match: 4. Germline V gene lookup returns CDR1 SEHNR and CDR2 FQNEAQ (reference sequence). The CDR3 loop reads CASSLGTSVGELFF. The CDR3 coding sequence is TGTGCCAGCAGCCTCGGGACTAGCGTCGGGGAGCTGTTTTTT. Full variable domain (missing parts from reference TRBV7-9 and TRBJ2-2): DTGVSQNPRHKITKRGQNVTFRCDPISEHNRLYWYRQTLGQGPEFLTYFQNEAQLEKSRLLSDRFSAERPKGSFSTLEIQRTEQGDSAMYLCASSLGTSVGELFFGEGSRLTVL.

The DNA for the CDR3 is TGTGCCTGGAGTTCGGGACACGGAAGCTCCTATAATTCACCCCTCCACTTT. It is translated as CAWSSGHGSSYNSPLHF. This chain connects TRBV30 to TRBJ1-6; possible D gene TRBD1, 6 bases. The ends were cut back, 2 bases at V and 0 bases at J, with 14 bases in the middle. This CDR3 is built from 17 residues. Germline assignment: CDR1 GTSNPN and CDR2 SVGIG (reference sequence).

In nucleotides, the CDR3 is TGTGCCAGCAGCTTATTCGGGACAGCACACCTCTATGGCTACACCTTC. Protein sequence: CASSLFGTAHLYGYTF. The J gene is TRBJ1-2, the V gene TRBV7-2; TRBD1 aligns across 7 bases. The CDR3 extends over 16 amino acids. Trimming at V came to 2 bases and at J to 4 bases, leaving 10 bases not matched to a gene. Germline V CDR1 and CDR2: SGHTA, FQGNSA.

The gene calls are TRBV11-2 and TRBJ2-7; D call uncertain. V was cut by 2 bases and J by 4 bases, with 3 bases left in between. CDR1 is SGHAT and CDR2 is FQNNGV in the germline V gene. This CDR3 is built from 11 residues. CDR3: CASSLNYEQYF. DNA for the CDR3: TGTGCCAGCAGCTTAAATTACGAGCAGTACTTC.

The CDR3 protein is CAWSPRRQGVFGGYEKLFF. CDR3 nucleotide sequence: TGTGCCTGGAGTCCTCGCAGACAGGGGGTATTCGGGGGTTATGAAAAACTGTTTTTT. The chain carries TRBV30 and TRBJ1-4; 9 bases map to TRBD1. V gave up 2 bases and J gave up 6 bases; unmatched junction bases: 19. The CDR3 covers 19 residues. CDR1 GTSNPN and CDR2 SVGIG come from the germline V gene (reference sequence).

The chain is built from TRBV6-6 and TRBJ1-2; 7 nucleotides agree with TRBD1. V was clipped by 4 bases and J by 8 bases; unmatched bases: 10. This CDR3 spans 14 amino acids. From germline, CDR1 is MNHNY and CDR2 SVGAGI (reference sequence). This CDR3 reads CASSSSGTVGGYTF. The CDR3 nucleotides read TGTGCCAGCAGTTCCTCCGGGACAGTGGGCGGCTACACCTTC.

As to this clone: A junction end diverges from the germline sequence, so it may reflect a read error. The chain has TRBV2 and TRBJ2-3; no firm D call. Germline CDR1 is SNHLY and CDR2 is FYNNEI. CDR3 length equals 11 residues. In DNA, the CDR3 is TGTGCCAGCAGCCTAACAGTTACGCAGTATTTT. Protein product: CASSLTVTQYF. Based on the CDR3 plus reference TRBV2 and TRBJ2-3, the full variable domain is EPEVTQTPSHQVTQMGQEVILRCVPISNHLYFYWYRQILGQKVEFLVSFYNNEISEKSEIFDDQFSVERPDGSNFTLKIRSTKLEDSAMYFCASSLTVTQYFGPGTRLTVL.

In regard to this clone: Mismatch with germline at one junction end may stem from a read error. The CDR3 sequence is CASSEFRVGLF. In nucleotides, the CDR3 is TGTGCCAGCAGTGAATTCAGGGTGGGGCTCTTC. The rearrangement links TRBV2 to TRBJ2-1; TRBD1 is a possible D gene (5 bases). Per germline, CDR1 SNHLY and CDR2 FYNNEI. The CDR3 runs 11 residues.

V and J are TRBV6-4 and TRBJ1-2; 8 nucleotides match TRBD1. The CDR3 runs 19 residues. Germline-derived CDR1 and CDR2 are MRHNA and SNTAGT. The V gene end was trimmed by 6 bases and the J gene end by 5 bases; junction bases not matched to a gene: 23. CDR3 nucleotides: TGTGCCAGCAGAGGGAAACAGGATAACCCTCCCCGGACAGGGTATGGCTACACCTTC. Its protein is CASRGKQDNPPRTGYGYTF.